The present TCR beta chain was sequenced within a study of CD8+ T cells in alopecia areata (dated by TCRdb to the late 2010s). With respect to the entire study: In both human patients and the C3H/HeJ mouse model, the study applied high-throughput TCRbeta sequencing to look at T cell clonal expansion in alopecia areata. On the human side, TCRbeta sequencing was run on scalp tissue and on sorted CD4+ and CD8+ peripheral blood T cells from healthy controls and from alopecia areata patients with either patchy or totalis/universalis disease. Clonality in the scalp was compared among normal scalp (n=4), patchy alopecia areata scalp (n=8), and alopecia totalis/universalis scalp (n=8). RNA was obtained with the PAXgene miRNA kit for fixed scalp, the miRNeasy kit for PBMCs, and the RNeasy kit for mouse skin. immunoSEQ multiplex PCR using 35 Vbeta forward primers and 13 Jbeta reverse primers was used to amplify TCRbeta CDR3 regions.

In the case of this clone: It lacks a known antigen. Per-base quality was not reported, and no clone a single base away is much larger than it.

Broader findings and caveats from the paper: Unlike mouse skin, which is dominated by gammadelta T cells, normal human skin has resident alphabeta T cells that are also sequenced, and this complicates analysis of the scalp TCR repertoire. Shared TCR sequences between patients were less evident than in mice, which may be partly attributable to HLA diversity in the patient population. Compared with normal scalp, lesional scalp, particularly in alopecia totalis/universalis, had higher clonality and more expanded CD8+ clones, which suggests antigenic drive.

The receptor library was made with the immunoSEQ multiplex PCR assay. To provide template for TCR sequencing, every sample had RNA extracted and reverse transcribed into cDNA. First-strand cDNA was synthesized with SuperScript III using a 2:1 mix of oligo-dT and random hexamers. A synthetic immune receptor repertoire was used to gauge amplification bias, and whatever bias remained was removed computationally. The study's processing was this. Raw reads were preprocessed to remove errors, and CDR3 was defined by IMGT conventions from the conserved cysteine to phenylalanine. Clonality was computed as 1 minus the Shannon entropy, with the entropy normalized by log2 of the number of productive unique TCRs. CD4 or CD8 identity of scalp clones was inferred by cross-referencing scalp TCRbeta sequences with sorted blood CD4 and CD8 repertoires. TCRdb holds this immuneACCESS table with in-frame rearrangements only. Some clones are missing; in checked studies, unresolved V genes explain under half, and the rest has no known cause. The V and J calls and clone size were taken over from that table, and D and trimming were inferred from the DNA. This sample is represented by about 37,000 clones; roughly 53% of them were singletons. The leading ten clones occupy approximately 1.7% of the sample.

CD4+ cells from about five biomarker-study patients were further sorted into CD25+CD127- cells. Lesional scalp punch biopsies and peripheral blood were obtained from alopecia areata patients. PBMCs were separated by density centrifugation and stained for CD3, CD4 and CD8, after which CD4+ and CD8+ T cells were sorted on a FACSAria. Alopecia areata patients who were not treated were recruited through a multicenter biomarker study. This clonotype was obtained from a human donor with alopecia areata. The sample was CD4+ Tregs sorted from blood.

Here the CDR3 is given as CASSDRVTDTQYF. The DNA reads as follows: TGCGCCAGCAGTGACCGGGTCACAGATACGCAGTATTTT. The chain couples TRBV10-2 to TRBJ2-3; the D gene cannot be named for sure. The junction shows trimming of 3 bases on V and 2 bases on J, plus 6 bases between the germline ends. The germline V gene encodes CDR1 WSHSY and CDR2 SAAADI. The CDR3 measures 13 amino acids from cysteine to phenylalanine. Of the read, only the CDR3 DNA is kept; its 39 bases are in frame from base 1.